This entry lists 5 T cell receptor beta chains sequenced from one sample in a study of CD8+CD57+ T cells in acquired aplastic anemia. TCR beta VDJ and CDR3 profiling used genomic DNA as template. TCRdb reprocessed the reads via MiXCR and lists one record per CDR3 protein. In the table there are about 62,000 distinct CDR3 sequences, about 56% of which are singletons. Material for sequencing was sorted CD4+, CD8+, or CD8+CD57+ T cells (not recorded which) from PBMCs. The source is a human donor in good health, serving as a control.

The rearrangement links TRBV19 to TRBJ1-2, with 12 bases aligning to TRBD1. The CDR3 extends over 14 amino acids. J was trimmed by 7 bases and V by 8 bases; bases with no gene match: 8. Germline values: CDR1 LNHDA, CDR2 SQIVND (reference sequence). This CDR3 reads CASGDRGPYVGYTF. The CDR3 region has the DNA TGTGCCAGTGGGGACAGGGGGCCCTATGTTGGCTACACCTTC.

Only a few counts were recorded for this clonotype. The CDR3 does not end in the conserved phenylalanine or tryptophan, so this is likely a read error. It is unclear where the CDR3 begins or ends on the DNA, so no DNA is shown, and the CDR3 is as TCRdb lists it. The rearrangement joins TRBV6-1 to TRBJ2-7; the table's D call TRBD1 went unverified against the DNA. The CDR3 is made up of 9 amino acids, end residues included. CDR1 and CDR2 (germline): MNHNS, SASEGT. This chain's CDR3 is CASSRPGGT.

The chain joins TRBV25-1 to TRBJ2-3; D possibly matches TRBD1 or TRBD2 (5 bases each). V gave up 7 bases and J gave up 6 bases, with 20 bases separating them. This CDR3 spans 15 amino acids. CDR1 and CDR2 from the germline V gene are MGHDK and SYGVNS. The CDR3 DNA reads as TGTGCCAGCACATTAACAGGAGGTAGAATGGATACGCAGTATTTT. Translation gives CASTLTGGRMDTQYF.

Notes on this clonotype: This clone may be a read error of a much larger clone one base away. The CDR3 does not close with the conserved phenylalanine or tryptophan, likely indicating a read error. V and J are TRBV18 and TRBJ2-5, with unresolved D. The V and J ends lost 3 bases and 4 bases respectively, with 6 bases between them. The length of the CDR3 is 12 residues. Germline lookup yields CDR1 KGHSH and CDR2 LQKENI. CDR3 DNA sequence: TGTGCCAGCTCACCCTACGCAGAGACCCAGTACCTC. Translating gives CASSPYAETQYL.

Of note for this clonotype: One end of the junction does not line up with germline, which may come from a read error. J is TRBJ1-2 and V is TRBV15; a possible D gene is TRBD1 (6 bases). The CDR3 has 17 amino acids. The germline CDR1 and CDR2 sequences are LNHNV and YYDKDF (reference sequence). CDR3 DNA sequence: TGTACCACCAGCAGAGTACGTGGGGACACCCTTGCCTATGGCCACACCTTC. Its translation: CTTSRVRGDTLAYGHTF.